Below, 16 T cell receptor beta chains from the same sample are listed, as sequenced in a study of human T cells and chemical hapten exposure. Time point in this sample: pre-sensitization, week 0. The treatment: therapeutic diphenylcyclopropenone sensitization with weekly scalp DPC. TCRdb used MiXCR to reprocess the RACE reads, holding one entry per CDR3 protein. The sample shows about 250,000 distinct CDR3 sequences, approximately 7.5% of them seen only once. Sequenced here: whole blood, sampled in connection with sensitization to the hapten diphenylcyclopropenone (DPC). Receptors were obtained from a man aged 18 to 35 with alopecia areata. Some clones in this sample may be carry-over from other donors' samples.

This clonotype was found a few times. This sequence joins TRBV3-1 and TRBJ1-1; tentative D call: TRBD1 (6 bases). Germline assignment: CDR1 LGHDT and CDR2 YNNKEL (reference sequence). The CDR3 consists of 11 residues. Trimming stripped 3 bases from V and 9 bases from J, with 8 bases between. The CDR3, as DNA: TGTGCCAGCAGCCAGGGGGACAAAGCTTTCTTT. This gives the protein CASSQGDKAFF.

This chain connects TRBV12-3 or TRBV12-4 to TRBJ2-7, with D tentatively TRBD1 (6 bases). Trimming pared 6 bases from V and 1 base from J, leaving 10 bases between. This CDR3 spans 13 amino acids. The CDR3 here is CASRIGQSYEQYF. The CDR3 bases are TGTGCCAGCAGGATAGGACAGTCCTACGAGCAGTACTTC.

In this sample, this clonotype turned up a few times. CDR3 region: CASSQGNSFHGYTF. For the CDR3, the DNA is TGCGCCAGCAGCCAAGGGAACAGTTTTCATGGCTACACCTTC. This chain joins TRBV4-3 and TRBJ1-2, with D hard to call. CDR1 is LGHNA and CDR2 is YSLEER in the germline V gene. V lost 1 base to trimming and J lost 6 bases, with 12 bases between them. CDR3 length: 14 residues.

The table lists this clonotype with many counts. The gene calls are TRBV5-1 and TRBJ1-2; D not certain. Trimming removed 0 bases from V and 6 bases from J, with 9 bases in between. The germline gives CDR1 SGHRS, CDR2 YFSETQ. The length of the CDR3 is 13 residues. The DNA for the CDR3 is TGCGCCAGCAGCTTGGCCGGGAGTGATGGCTACACCTTC. Its translation is CASSLAGSDGYTF.

This clonotype was detected a few times. The chain joins TRBV18 to TRBJ1-5; TRBD1 matches at 7 bases. Germline V gene data show CDR1 as KGHSH and CDR2 as LQKENI. J was trimmed by 3 bases and V by 5 bases; bases with no gene match: 7. The CDR3 is made up of 15 amino acids. CDR3 sequence reads: CASSVGTDYNQPQHF. CDR3 bases: TGTGCCAGCTCAGTCGGGACAGATTACAATCAGCCCCAGCATTTT.

This clonotype has at least ten counts. This chain uses TRBV20-1 with TRBJ2-4; 12 positions agree with TRBD2. V shed 6 bases and J 7 bases; nucleotides not matched to a gene: 16. The CDR3 totals 17 residues. The germline gives CDR1 DFQATT, CDR2 SNEGSKA (reference sequence). The CDR3 sequence: CSAQRTSGISFWNIQYF. CDR3 nucleotides: TGCAGTGCCCAAAGGACTAGCGGGATTTCATTCTGGAACATTCAGTACTTC.

The genes are TRBV5-5 and TRBJ1-2; unclear D gene. Germline V CDR1 and CDR2: SGHKS, YYEKEE (reference sequence). This CDR3 has 14 amino acids. Between the trimmed V and J ends, which lost 0 bases and 1 base, there was a span of 7 bases. The CDR3 bases are TGTGCCAGCAGCTTGGGCGGTTTTAACTATGGCTACACCTTC. Translating it yields CASSLGGFNYGYTF.

The rearrangement joins TRBV14 to TRBJ1-6, with D maybe TRBD1 (6 bases). V was shortened by 1 base and J by 7 bases, with 14 bases between the two germline ends. The CDR3 is 16 amino acids. Germline CDR1 and CDR2: SGHDN and FVKESK. The CDR3 spells CASSQGRGLMNSPLHF. CDR3 nucleotide sequence: TGTGCCAGCAGCCAAGGTCGGGGGCTCATGAATTCACCCCTCCACTTT. The whole variable domain, filled in from reference TRBV14 and TRBJ1-6, reads EAGVTQFPSHSVIEKGQTVTLRCDPISGHDNLYWYRRVMGKEIKFLLHFVKESKQDESGMPNNRFLAERTGGTYSTLKVQPAELEDSGVYFCASSQGRGLMNSPLHFGNGTRLTVT.

This clonotype was counted many times. The rearrangement links TRBV24-1 to TRBJ1-2; D is uncertain. The CDR3 extends over 11 amino acids. Germline CDR1 KGHDR, CDR2 SFDVKD. Trimming left V 6 bases short and J 3 bases short, with 4 bases between. The CDR3 protein is CATSMDYGYTF. The CDR3 coding sequence is TGTGCCACCAGTATGGACTATGGCTACACCTTC.

This clonotype was counted between two and nine times. The CDR3 DNA is TGTGCCAGCAGCTTAGGGAGCGGGGGACACAATGAGCAGTTCTTC. It codes for CASSLGSGGHNEQFF. The chain is built from TRBV11-2 and TRBJ2-1; 8 bases align to TRBD2. Germline V CDR1 and CDR2: SGHAT, FQNNGV. Trimming removed 1 base from V and 5 bases from J; junction bases left unmatched: 4. This CDR3 contains 15 residues.

The chain is built from TRBV7-8 and TRBJ2-3, with TRBD1 matching over 10 bases. CDR3 length: 15 residues. The junction had 5 bases not matched to a gene; V was cut back by 7 bases and J by 1 base. Germline loops: CDR1 SGHVS, CDR2 FQNEAQ. CDR3 nucleotide sequence: TGTGCCAGCACCTCCGGGACAGGGGGCACAGATACGCAGTATTTT. Translated: CASTSGTGGTDTQYF.

The table lists this clonotype with a count of one. This chain connects TRBV6-1 to TRBJ2-1; 12 bases line up with TRBD1. This CDR3 is 15 amino acids long. Germline values: CDR1 MNHNS, CDR2 SASEGT. V lost 9 bases, J lost 10 bases, and 13 bases stayed unmatched. The CDR3 sequence: CASPPSGQGAREQFF. In DNA form, the CDR3 reads TGTGCCAGTCCCCCCTCGGGACAGGGGGCCCGGGAGCAGTTCTTC.

The table lists this clonotype with many counts. This chain joins TRBV4-2 and TRBJ1-3; no clear D. The CDR3 loop spans 15 amino acids. The germline V and J ends were trimmed by 0 bases and 4 bases, with 10 bases remaining between them. CDR1 and CDR2 (germline): LGHNA, YNFKEQ. DNA for the CDR3: TGTGCCAGCAGCCAAGATGTAGCCGAAGGAAACACCATATATTTT. Translation: CASSQDVAEGNTIYF.

The sample holds a few counts of this clonotype. V is TRBV7-2 and J is TRBJ1-6; tentative D call: TRBD1 (5 bases). Trimming cost V 1 base and J 0 bases, with 10 bases left between them. CDR1 and CDR2 (germline): SGHTA, FQGNSA. This CDR3 region has 17 residues. In nucleotides, the CDR3 is TGTGCCAGCAGCTTAGTGGGGGTGAGCTCCTATAATTCACCCCTCCACTTT. This sequence encodes CASSLVGVSSYNSPLHF. The full variable domain, rest sourced from reference TRBV7-2 and TRBJ1-6, is GAGVSQSPSNKVTEKGKDVELRCDPISGHTALYWYRQSLGQGLEFLIYFQGNSAPDKSGLPSDRFSAERTGGSVSTLTIQRTQQEDSAVYLCASSLVGVSSYNSPLHFGNGTRLTVT.

The V and J genes are TRBV2 and TRBJ1-1, with a weak D call TRBD1 (5 bases). The CDR3 length is 17 residues. V lost 2 bases to trimming and J lost 8 bases, with 24 bases between them. Per the germline V gene, CDR1 is SNHLY and CDR2 is FYNNEI. The CDR3 spells CASSESFGFSTGDEAFF. The CDR3 nucleotides read TGTGCCAGCAGTGAAAGTTTCGGTTTTTCCACAGGAGACGAAGCTTTCTTT.

V gene TRBV20-1 combines with J gene TRBJ2-5, with a weak D call TRBD2 (7 bases). CDR3 size: 14 residues. With 4 bases removed from V and 5 bases from J, the gap between germline ends came to 17 bases. The V gene's germline CDR1 is DFQATT and CDR2 SNEGSKA (reference sequence). The CDR3 DNA is TGCAGTGCTAAGGGGGGGGCCGTGATGGAGACCCAGTACTTC. This encodes CSAKGGAVMETQYF.